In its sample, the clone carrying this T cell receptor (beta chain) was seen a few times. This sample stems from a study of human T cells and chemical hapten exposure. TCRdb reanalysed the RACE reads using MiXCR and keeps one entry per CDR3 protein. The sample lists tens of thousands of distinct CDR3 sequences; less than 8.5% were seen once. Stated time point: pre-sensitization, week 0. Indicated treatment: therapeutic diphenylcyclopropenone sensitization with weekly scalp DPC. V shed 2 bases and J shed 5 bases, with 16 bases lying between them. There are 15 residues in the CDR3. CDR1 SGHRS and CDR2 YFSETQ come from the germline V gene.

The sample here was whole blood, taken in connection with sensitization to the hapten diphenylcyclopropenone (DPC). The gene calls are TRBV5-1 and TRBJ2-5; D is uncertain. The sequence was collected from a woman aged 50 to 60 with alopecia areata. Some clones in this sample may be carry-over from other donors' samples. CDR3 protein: CASSLNTVRPETQYF. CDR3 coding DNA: TGCGCCAGCAGCTTAAACACGGTACGTCCGGAGACCCAGTACTTC. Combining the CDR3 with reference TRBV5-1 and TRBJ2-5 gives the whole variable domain KAGVTQTPRYLIKTRGQQVTLSCSPISGHRSVSWYQQTPGQGLQFLFEYFSETQRNKGNFPGRFSGRQFSNSRSEMNVSTLELGDSALYLCASSLNTVRPETQYFGPGTRLLVL.